Below, one TCR beta chain is given with its context. This record comes from a study of cytomegalovirus exposure and HLA in healthy donors. The CDR3 extends over 17 amino acids. V dropped 8 bases and J dropped 4; count of bases not matched to a gene: 13. The V gene's germline CDR1 is SEHNR and CDR2 FQNEAQ (reference sequence). Primers for the PCR totalled 60 Vbeta and 13 Jbeta. Produced via immunoSEQ multiplex PCR; TCRdb's table is partial and in-frame only. The sample has 95,000 to 120,000 clones, over 60% seen once. This chain joins TRBV7-9 and TRBJ2-2, with 10 nucleotides matching TRBD1. Sequenced input: PBMCs. The source of this sequence is a young man in good health and CMV-seropositive. The CDR3 sequence: CASLPGTGDSSTGELFF. CDR3 bases: TGTGCCAGCTTGCCCGGGACAGGGGATTCCTCCACCGGGGAGCTGTTTTTT.